This T cell receptor beta chain was captured in a study of high-grade serous ovarian cancer treatment subgroups (dated by TCRdb to the early 2020s). In terms of the full investigation: Sequencing yielded a mean of approximately 13,000 reads and some 7,000 unique TCR beta rearrangements per sample. Under a laparoscopic triage algorithm, patients with high-grade serous ovarian cancer were grouped by complete gross resection or by neoadjuvant chemotherapy response, and the study profiled the TCR beta repertoires of these patients. The approximately 30-patient cohort included around 10 patients with no residual disease after primary surgery (R0), around 10 excellent NACT responders, and around 10 poor NACT responders. Each patient contributed one primary tumor and two metastatic tumor samples, giving about 83 samples in total. Paper-wide results and their limitations: Spatial information was not captured by bulk tumor TCR sequencing, so insight into HGSC tumor complexity and diversity was limited. TCR clonal relatedness showed a positive correlation with neoantigen level and a trend toward positive correlation with copy number variation and mutation load from whole-genome sequencing. Repertoire similarity between tumors from the same patient ranged from roughly 0.11 to 0.79, while tumors from different patients showed almost no similarity. The TCR repertoire analyses centered on CDR3, and CDR1 and CDR2 were not analyzed.

The 70 to 90 tumor samples underwent high-throughput TCR profiling using ImmunoSEQ. In the original analysis: Richness (unique productive sequences), clonality, evenness and relatedness were included as repertoire diversity metrics, and similarity between samples was assessed with the Bhattacharyya coefficient. In a sensitivity analysis, TCRs with fewer than two reads were excluded, and consistent conclusions were obtained. TCRdb re-hosts the immuneACCESS table, in-frame sequences only. Its copies lack some clones; in the studies checked, an unresolved V gene accounts for under half of them, and the cause for the rest is not known. The V and J calls and clone size were taken over from that table, and D and trimming were inferred from the DNA. The sample table records approximately 2,600 clones; roughly four fifths of these occur just once. The ten largest clones capture approximately 8.2% of the sample.

Concerning this clone itself: Its antigen is unknown. Base qualities are missing; no much larger clone stands one base away.

The tumor samples were collected prior to definitive surgery or chemotherapy. The MD Anderson Biospecimen Extraction Resource handled genomic DNA extraction, while the MD Anderson Cancer Genomics Laboratory carried out the TCR sequencing. The CDR3 goes from the cysteine to the phenylalanine over 13 residues. Only the CDR3 DNA stays, 39 bases, in frame from base 1. For CDR1 and CDR2, the germline V gene lists SQVTM and ANQGSEA. Trimming at the junction amounts to 5 bases on V and 6 bases on J, and the germline ends lie 13 bases apart. The receptor was derived from a human donor with high-grade serous ovarian cancer. The sample comprised tumor tissue. This chain is built from TRBV29-1 and TRBJ2-2, with TRBD1 tentatively as D gene (6 bases match). In nucleotides, the sequence is TGCAGCGTTTCCCCCTCAGGGGCCGGGGAGCTGTTTTTT. Its protein is CSVSPSGAGELFF.